Here is one T cell receptor (beta chain) with its context. The clone's antigen remains unknown. Base qualities are missing; no much larger clone stands one base away. Collaborating institutions collected whole blood in K2EDTA tubes following their own protocols. Collaborator samples were shipped for TCRbeta analysis as frozen whole blood, isolated PBMCs, or DNA extracted from either sample type. For CDR1 and CDR2, the germline V gene lists SNHLY and FYNNEI. V drops 8 bases and J drops 1 base, leaving 11 bases in between. Measured from the cysteine to the phenylalanine, the CDR3 is 13 residues long. The retained sequence is limited to the CDR3, 39 bases, with the frame set at the first base. The sample comes from a study of blood T cell repertoires in COVID-19 (TCRdb year 2020). For the study in its entirety: Samples covering the acute and convalescent phases of COVID-19 were provided by collaborators in the United States, Italy and Spain. Where available, HLA class I and class II types were obtained from metadata supplied by the sample provider rather than from assay-based typing. The repertoires were released in a freely available public database intended as a resource for research on the immune response to SARS-CoV-2. Samples came from the ongoing ImmuneRACE study (first 160 participants) plus 1,254 subjects from 6 global collaborators. Subjects who had been exposed to COVID-19, were actively infected with it, or had recovered from it provided the deeply sampled blood TCRbeta repertoires that made up the dataset. A de-identified subject ID, COVID-19 status, age in years and sex were almost always included in the sample metadata. The material from the prospective study consisted of cDNA or gDNA derived from T cells, B-cell-depleted T cells, or PBMCs. General findings and caveats noted by the study authors: The amount of clinical and demographic metadata varied by source and participant and was provided uncurated.

TCRbeta CDR3 regions were amplified from genomic DNA using the immunoSEQ Assay, a bias-controlled multiplex PCR. Per the original workflow: Within the assay, amplification of reference gene primers was used to estimate how many nucleated cells each sample contained. To quantify the absolute abundance of each unique TCRbeta CDR3 rearrangement, sequence reads were collapsed and filtered. For each sample, productive Simpson clonality was calculated by taking the square root of Simpson's diversity index across productive rearrangements. TCRdb carries this immuneACCESS record with in-frame sequences only. Its versions omit some clonotypes, under half of them owing to an unresolved V gene in the studies checked, with the rest unexplained. The V and J calls and clone size come from that table; D and trimming were worked out from the DNA. The sample includes about 210,000 clones, with 84% observed a single time. The top ten clonotypes cover 7.5% to 8% of the sample.

This receptor was obtained from a woman aged 45-59 years with active or convalescent COVID-19. The sample was peripheral blood. The rearrangement combines TRBV2 with TRBJ1-1; the D gene is perhaps TRBD1, from 6 matching bases. CDR3 sequence: CASPGQTNTEAFF. The DNA is as follows: TGTGCCAGCCCCGGACAGACGAACACTGAAGCTTTCTTT. With all but the CDR3 taken from the reference TRBV2 and TRBJ1-1 genes, the full variable domain is: EPEVTQTPSHQVTQMGQEVILRCVPISNHLYFYWYRQILGQKVEFLVSFYNNEISEKSEIFDDQFSVERPDGSNFTLKIRSTKLEDSAMYFCASPGQTNTEAFFGQGTRLTVV.